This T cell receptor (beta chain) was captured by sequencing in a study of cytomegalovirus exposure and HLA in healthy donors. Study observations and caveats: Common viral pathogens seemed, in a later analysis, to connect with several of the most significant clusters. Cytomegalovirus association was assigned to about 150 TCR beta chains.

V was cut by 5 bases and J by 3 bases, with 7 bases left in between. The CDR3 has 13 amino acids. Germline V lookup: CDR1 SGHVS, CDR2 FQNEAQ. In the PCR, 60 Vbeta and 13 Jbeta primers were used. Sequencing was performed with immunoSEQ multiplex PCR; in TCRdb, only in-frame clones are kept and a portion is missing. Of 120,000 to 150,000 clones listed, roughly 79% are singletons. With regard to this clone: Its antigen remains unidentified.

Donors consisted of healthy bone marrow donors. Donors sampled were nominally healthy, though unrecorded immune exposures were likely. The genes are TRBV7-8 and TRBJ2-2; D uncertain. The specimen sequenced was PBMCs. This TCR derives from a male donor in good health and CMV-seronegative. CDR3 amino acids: CASSQAYTGELFF. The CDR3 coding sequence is TGTGCCAGCAGCCAAGCCTACACCGGGGAGCTGTTTTTT. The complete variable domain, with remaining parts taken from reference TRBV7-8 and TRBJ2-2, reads GAGVSQSPRYKVAKRGQDVALRCDPISGHVSLFWYQQALGQGPEFLTYFQNEAQLDKSGLPSDRFFAERPEGSVSTLKIQRTQQEDSAVYLCASSQAYTGELFFGEGSRLTVL.